Listed below are T cell receptor beta chains from one sample, sequenced in a study of blood T cell repertoires in COVID-19. Sequencing was performed with immunoSEQ multiplex PCR; in TCRdb, only in-frame clones are kept and a portion is missing. The table shows over 100,000 clones, with 84% occurring only once. The material sequenced was peripheral blood. The receptors shown here come from a man aged 55 to 70 with acute or convalescent COVID-19. CDR3s include the opening cysteine and the closing phenylalanine or tryptophan. Fields, in order: D gene, CDR3 length, clone size, J gene, V gene, CDR3 protein, CDR3 DNA. D genes are given only for firm matches. Expanded clones are given a class, and other clones once, few, many or no size at all.

>TRBD1|18|-|TRBJ1-6|TRBV15
CATSRDQGVRGYNSPLHF
TGTGCCACCAGCAGAGATCAGGGCGTCAGGGGGTACAATTCACCCCTCCACTTT
>-|13|-|TRBJ1-1|TRBV9
CASSATTNTEAFF
TGTGCCAGCAGTGCTACCACGAACACTGAAGCTTTCTTT
>TRBD1|13|-|TRBJ1-4|TRBV19
CAARQGVEEKLFF
TGTGCCGCCCGACAGGGGGTGGAGGAAAAACTGTTTTTT
>TRBD1|15|-|TRBJ1-1|TRBV5-4
CASSFDRAANTEAFF
TGTGCCAGCAGCTTCGACAGGGCGGCGAACACTGAAGCTTTCTTT
>-|15|-|TRBJ1-6|TRBV5-1
CASSLAWRGGSPLHF
TGCGCCAGCAGCTTGGCCTGGAGGGGTGGTTCACCCCTCCACTTT
>-|15|-|TRBJ1-2|TRBV6-5
CASSLSGQINYGYTF
TGTGCCAGCAGTTTATCCGGACAGATTAACTATGGCTACACCTTC
>-|15|-|TRBJ2-7|TRBV10-3
CAISESLGQPEEQYF
TGTGCCATCAGTGAGTCACTTGGACAGCCCGAGGAGCAGTACTTC
>TRBD1|14|-|TRBJ1-4|TRBV11-2
CASSPGQRDEKLFF
TGTGCCAGCAGCCCGGGACAGCGAGATGAAAAACTGTTTTTT
>TRBD2|14|-|TRBJ2-1|TRBV29-1
CSVYSGRRPNEQFF
TGCAGCGTCTATAGCGGGAGGAGGCCCAATGAGCAGTTCTTC
>TRBD1|14|-|TRBJ2-5|TRBV7-9
CASSFSAGGETQYF
TGTGCCAGCAGCTTTTCGGCAGGGGGAGAGACCCAGTACTTC
>TRBD1|14|-|TRBJ1-4|TRBV5-1
CASSPGQGGEKLFF
TGCGCCAGCAGCCCCGGACAGGGGGGAGAAAAACTGTTTTTT
>-|13|-|TRBJ1-5|TRBV30
CAWSVGASQPQHF
TGTGCCTGGAGTGTAGGGGCAAGTCAGCCCCAGCATTTT
>-|12|-|TRBJ1-2|TRBV29-1
CSVGSTPPGYTF
TGCAGCGTTGGTTCGACACCCCCTGGCTACACCTTC
>TRBD2|15|-|TRBJ2-1|TRBV13
CASSSLAGSYNEQFF
TGTGCCAGCAGCTCGCTAGCGGGTTCCTACAATGAGCAGTTCTTC
>-|12|-|TRBJ1-1|TRBV30
CAWRQGLAEAFF
TGTGCCTGGAGACAGGGCTTGGCTGAAGCTTTCTTT
>-|13|-|TRBJ1-2|TRBV19
CASSLRWGDGYTF
TGTGCCAGTAGTTTGAGATGGGGAGATGGCTACACCTTC
>-|12|-|TRBJ1-1|TRBV25-1
CASSIGDSETFF
TGTGCCAGCAGTATCGGGGATTCCGAAACTTTCTTT
>TRBD1|16|-|TRBJ1-6|TRBV23-1
CASSQRDRGPNSPLHF
TGCGCCAGCAGTCAACGGGACAGGGGGCCTAATTCACCCCTCCACTTT
>-|18|once|TRBJ2-6|TRBV24-1
CATSPTPGGLSGANVLTF
TGTGCCACCAGCCCTACCCCGGGCGGACTCTCTGGGGCCAACGTCCTGACTTTC
>TRBD1|13|-|TRBJ1-1|TRBV12-3/TRBV12-4
CASRRTGDTEAFF
TGTGCCAGCAGAAGGACAGGGGACACTGAAGCTTTCTTT
>-|14|-|TRBJ2-1|TRBV5-1
CASSTYGDPHEQFF
TGCGCCAGCAGCACCTACGGGGATCCCCATGAGCAGTTCTTC
>TRBD2|14|once|TRBJ2-7|TRBV29-1
CSVPTSGRAGEQYF
TGCAGCGTCCCGACTAGCGGGAGGGCCGGAGAGCAGTACTTC
>-|15|-|TRBJ2-7|TRBV19
CASSILGTLRYEQYF
TGTGCCAGTAGTATTTTAGGGACACTCCGCTACGAGCAGTACTTC
>-|13|-|TRBJ1-1|TRBV10-3
CAIKEQGSAEAFF
TGTGCCATCAAAGAACAGGGTTCGGCTGAAGCTTTCTTT
>TRBD2|17|-|TRBJ2-7|TRBV19
CASSMPSGRAERYEQYF
TGTGCCAGTAGTATGCCCAGCGGGAGGGCCGAACGCTACGAGCAGTACTTC
>TRBD1|14|-|TRBJ1-1|TRBV28
CASSPTGKNTEAFF
TGTGCCAGCAGCCCGACAGGGAAAAACACTGAAGCTTTCTTT
>TRBD1|16|few|TRBJ2-1|TRBV19
CATKTTGGGIRNEQFF
TGTGCCACCAAGACTACAGGGGGCGGGATAAGGAATGAGCAGTTCTTC
>TRBD2|17|-|TRBJ2-7|TRBV5-5
CASSPRVAGGPGYEQYF
TGTGCCAGCAGCCCCAGAGTAGCGGGAGGGCCGGGGTACGAGCAGTACTTC
>-|15|-|TRBJ1-1|TRBV18
CASSPSLQGGTEAFF
TGTGCCAGCTCACCATCTCTTCAGGGTGGGACTGAAGCTTTCTTT
>TRBD1|13|-|TRBJ1-2|TRBV28
CASRGQSNYGYTF
TGTGCCAGCCGGGGACAGTCCAACTATGGCTACACCTTC
>TRBD1|15|once|TRBJ1-6|TRBV5-6
CASSGTGGVYSPLHF
TGTGCCAGCAGCGGTACAGGGGGCGTTTATTCACCCCTCCACTTT
>-|13|-|TRBJ1-2|TRBV6-6
CASSPGKIYGYTF
TGTGCCAGCAGCCCCGGGAAGATCTATGGCTACACCTTC
>-|16|once|TRBJ2-1|TRBV4-2
CASSQDQIRGGNEQFF
TGTGCCAGCAGCCAAGATCAGATCAGGGGAGGGAATGAGCAGTTCTTC
>-|20|-|TRBJ2-6|TRBV5-1
CASSRISPGGLGSGANVLTF
TGCGCCAGCAGCCGCATCTCCCCCGGGGGGCTGGGATCTGGGGCCAACGTCCTGACTTTC
>TRBD1|15|-|TRBJ2-1|TRBV5-1
CASSTRQGPYNEQFF
TGCGCCAGCAGCACCCGACAGGGGCCTTACAATGAGCAGTTCTTC
>-|15|-|TRBJ1-1|TRBV21-1
CASSKGRGRNTEAFF
TGTGCCAGCAGCAAAGGGCGGGGGCGGAACACTGAAGCTTTCTTT
>-|12|-|TRBJ1-1|TRBV11-2
CASSLVYTEAFF
TGTGCCAGCAGCTTAGTCTACACTGAAGCTTTCTTT
>-|14|few|TRBJ2-5|TRBV28
CASSFNRGSETQYF
TGTGCCAGCAGTTTTAATCGGGGTTCAGAGACCCAGTACTTC
>TRBD1|14|-|TRBJ1-2|TRBV24-1
CATSEGDRGHGYTF
TGTGCCACCAGTGAAGGAGACAGGGGCCATGGCTACACCTTC
>TRBD1|14|-|TRBJ1-2|TRBV5-1
CASSRRDRDYGYTF
TGCGCCAGCAGCCGCCGGGACAGGGACTATGGCTACACCTTC
>-|14|-|TRBJ2-3|TRBV25-1
CASSQGYSTDTQYF
TGTGCCAGCAGCCAGGGGTATAGCACAGATACGCAGTATTTT
>-|11|-|TRBJ2-7|TRBV5-1
CASSLAGEQYF
TGCGCCAGCAGCTTGGCGGGAGAGCAGTACTTC
>-|11|-|TRBJ1-2|TRBV6-5
CASRENYGYTF
TGTGCCAGCAGAGAGAACTATGGCTACACCTTC
>-|13|-|TRBJ1-5|TRBV6-5
CASSYGRNQPQHF
TGTGCCAGCAGTTACGGGCGAAATCAGCCCCAGCATTTT
>-|13|-|TRBJ2-7|TRBV4-1
CASSQIRSGEQYF
TGCGCCAGCAGCCAAATTAGGTCGGGCGAGCAGTACTTC
>-|14|-|TRBJ1-1|TRBV29-1
CSVGGLFSATEAFF
TGCAGCGTTGGTGGACTCTTTTCGGCCACTGAAGCTTTCTTT
>TRBD1|16|-|TRBJ2-2|TRBV7-8
CASGQGATLIGGELFF
TGTGCCAGCGGACAGGGGGCCACCCTGATCGGCGGGGAGCTGTTTTTT
>-|20|-|TRBJ1-6|TRBV15
CATSRVKGQQVPLYNSPLHF
TGTGCCACCAGCAGAGTTAAAGGACAGCAAGTACCCCTCTATAATTCACCCCTCCACTTT
>TRBD1|14|once|TRBJ1-4|TRBV13
CASSLATGGEKLFF
TGTGCCAGCAGCTTAGCTACAGGGGGTGAAAAACTGTTTTTT
>TRBD1|13|-|TRBJ1-2|TRBV28
CASSPGGGGGYTF
TGTGCCAGCAGTCCAGGGGGCGGTGGTGGCTACACCTTC